These T cell receptor beta chains were read from a single sample in a study of blood T cells in healthy people across ages. TCRdb ran MiXCR on the 5' RACE reads and lists one entry per CDR3 protein. The sample carries approximately 580,000 distinct CDR3 sequences, about 25% recorded once. The sample was also linked to a second study, of T cells of mothers and their children.

Sample: blood. These TCRs come from a boy aged 5 to 17 in good health. CDR3s include the opening cysteine and the closing phenylalanine or tryptophan. The D gene is left open where the match is weak. Clone size is not always given. Where it is, it says once, few, many or a class for expanded clones.

abundance	d_gene	j_gene	v_gene	CDR3nt	CDR3aa
-	-	TRBJ2-2	TRBV20-1	TGCAGTGCTAGAGATCAATCAGGAGGGGCGAACACCGGGGAGCTGTTTTTT	CSARDQSGGANTGELFF
many	-	TRBJ2-3	TRBV7-3	TGTGCCAGCAGCTTGAGGCCCGCAGCCTTCACTAGCACAGATACGCAGTATTTT	CASSLRPAAFTSTDTQYF
few	-	TRBJ2-5	TRBV20-1	TGCAGTGCTGGATCGGTTCAAGAGACCCAGTACTTC	CSAGSVQETQYF
-	TRBD2	TRBJ2-4	TRBV20-1	TGCAGTGCCAAGACTAGCGCCAAAAACATTCAGTACTTC	CSAKTSAKNIQYF
-	TRBD2	TRBJ2-7	TRBV4-3	TGCGCCAGCAGCCAAGAACCGGTAGCGGGGGCCTACGAGCAGTACTTC	CASSQEPVAGAYEQYF
-	TRBD2	TRBJ2-2	TRBV28	TGTGCCAGCAGTAGTAGCGGGGGGGCCACCGGGGAGCTGTTTTTT	CASSSSGGATGELFF
-	-	TRBJ2-1	TRBV24-1	TGTGCCACCAGTGATAGGAACAGAGTAGAGCAGTTCTTC	CATSDRNRVEQFF
few	-	TRBJ2-1	TRBV4-1	TGCGCCAGCAGGCGGACAGTTGAACATGAGCAGTTCTTC	CASRRTVEHEQFF
few	-	TRBJ1-6	TRBV4-3	TGCGCCAGCAGCCAAGATCTGGCATCCAATTCACCCCTCCACTTT	CASSQDLASNSPLHF
-	-	TRBJ1-2	TRBV28	TGTGCCAGCAGTGAGCTTGCTTCGGGGGCGTTGTACTATGGCTACACCTTC	CASSELASGALYYGYTF
-	TRBD2	TRBJ2-5	TRBV4-3	TGCGCCAGCAGCCAAGGGGGAGGCGGGGGTCTCCAAGAGACCCAGTACTTC	CASSQGGGGGLQETQYF
-	-	TRBJ2-6	TRBV20-1	TGCAGTGCTATAAGACAGTCCTCTGGGGCCAACGTCCTGACTTTC	CSAIRQSSGANVLTF
few	-	TRBJ2-1	TRBV6-2/TRBV6-3	TGTGCCAGCAGCCGGGGACTCCGGGTGGCGCAGTTCTTC	CASSRGLRVAQFF
-	-	TRBJ2-7	TRBV3-1	TGTGCCAGCAGCCTCAGCAAGGGGCTTATTCGCCACGAGCAGTACTTC	CASSLSKGLIRHEQYF
-	TRBD2	TRBJ2-2	TRBV5-6	TGTGCCAGCAGCTTCCTACGGGGGGGCCCCGGGGAGCTGTTTTTT	CASSFLRGGPGELFF
few	TRBD2	TRBJ2-5	TRBV7-8	TGTGCCAGCAGCGCCGTCGCGGGGGGTTGGGAGACCCAGTACTTC	CASSAVAGGWETQYF
-	-	TRBJ2-7	TRBV4-1	TGCGCCAGCAGCCAAGAGTTTACGGTTTACGAGCAGTACTTC	CASSQEFTVYEQYF
-	-	TRBJ1-1	TRBV5-1	TGCGCCAGCAGCTTGCCAGGGGAGGGCACTGAAGCTTTCTTT	CASSLPGEGTEAFF
-	TRBD2	TRBJ2-1	TRBV7-2	TGTGCCAGCAGCTTAGGAGGGACTAGCGGGAGGGCCCTTGAGCAGTTCTTC	CASSLGGTSGRALEQFF
-	-	TRBJ2-1	TRBV20-1	TGCAGTGCTAGCCCACGGAATGAGCAGTTCTTC	CSASPRNEQFF
-	TRBD1	TRBJ1-1	TRBV3-1	TGTGCCAGCAGCCTCAGACAGGGAGAAGCTTTCTTT	CASSLRQGEAFF
few	-	TRBJ1-1	TRBV2	TGTGCCGCCACATCGATGAACACTGAAGCTTTCTTT	CAATSMNTEAFF
-	-	TRBJ1-1	TRBV2	TGTGCCAGCAGTGACCCCAATTCATTCAAGAGCACTGAAGCTTTCTTT	CASSDPNSFKSTEAFF
-	-	TRBJ2-7	TRBV29-1	TGCAGCGTTGAGATTTCGGGGGGACATAGCTCCTACGAGCAGTACTTC	CSVEISGGHSSYEQYF
-	TRBD2	TRBJ2-1	TRBV12-3/TRBV12-4	TGTGCCAGCAGTTCCGGACTAGCGGGGGTTCATGAGCAGTTCTTC	CASSSGLAGVHEQFF
few	TRBD1	TRBJ2-7	TRBV6-5	TGTGCCAGCAGTTACGAGGGGACAGGCGTCTACGAGCAGTACTTC	CASSYEGTGVYEQYF
-	-	TRBJ2-7	TRBV7-2	TGTGCCAGCAGCTTGGAAAGTACAGGGAGCTACGAGCAGTACTTC	CASSLESTGSYEQYF
few	TRBD1	TRBJ2-3	TRBV12-3/TRBV12-4	TGTGCCAGCAGACTGACAGGGGACGGCACAGATACGCAGTATTTT	CASRLTGDGTDTQYF
many	-	TRBJ1-5	TRBV25-1	TGTGCCAGCAGTGAAGGCAATCAGCCCCAGCATTTT	CASSEGNQPQHF
few	-	TRBJ1-2	TRBV7-9	TGTGCCAGCAGCATGGGGACCACCACTGGGGGCTACACCTTC	CASSMGTTTGGYTF
few	-	TRBJ1-1	TRBV12-3/TRBV12-4	TGTGCCAGCAGCCTCCGACCAACCGTCACTGAAGCTTTCTTT	CASSLRPTVTEAFF
-	-	TRBJ2-1	TRBV5-1	TGCGCCAGCAGCTTCCGGGCCGGTACCTACAATGAGCAGTTCTTC	CASSFRAGTYNEQFF
few	-	TRBJ1-2	TRBV28	TGTGCCAGCAGCAAATTAGTAAACTATGGCTACACCTTC	CASSKLVNYGYTF
-	TRBD1	TRBJ2-5	TRBV5-1	TGCGCCAGCAGCGGGGACACGGGACAGGGAGAGACCCAGTACTTC	CASSGDTGQGETQYF
-	-	TRBJ2-4	TRBV29-1	TGCAGCGCCCGATTACGATCCGGGACTGGGGCGGCCAAAAACATTCAGTACTTC	CSARLRSGTGAAKNIQYF
-	TRBD1	TRBJ2-7	TRBV5-1	TGCGCCAGCAGCTGGGGGACAGCAGAGGCCTACGAGCAGTACTTC	CASSWGTAEAYEQYF
few	TRBD1	TRBJ2-1	TRBV29-1	TGCAGCGTTGATTGGGACAGGGTGGGCAATGAGCAGTTCTTC	CSVDWDRVGNEQFF
-	-	TRBJ2-4	TRBV7-2	TGTGCCAGCAGCTTCCAGGGTAGTATAACCAAAAACATTCAGTACTTC	CASSFQGSITKNIQYF
few	-	TRBJ1-4	TRBV5-6	TGTGCCAGCAGCTTGGGGGCTCCTAATGAAAAACTGTTTTTT	CASSLGAPNEKLFF